This T cell receptor beta chain stems from a study of patients and donors after allogeneic stem cell transplantation. Germline V gives CDR1 SGHTA, CDR2 FQGNSA. The CDR3 loop spans 14 amino acids. V was clipped by 6 bases and J by 0 bases, with 11 bases between them. TCRdb re-derived calls from the RT-PCR reads in MiXCR, one entry per CDR3 protein. The profile shows approximately 60,000 distinct CDR3 sequences, less than 15% of them singletons. This clonotype was seen ten or more times. The sample was blood, either unsorted or a sorted T cell fraction (not recorded which). The receptor was isolated from a human donor who was either an allogeneic HSCT recipient or a stem cell or donor lymphocyte infusion donor (not recorded which). It is not recorded whose cells these are; they may come from a transplant donor. The rearrangement joins TRBV7-2 to TRBJ1-1; no clear D gene. The CDR3 sequence: CASRDGPMNTEAFF. CDR3 bases: TGTGCCAGCAGGGACGGACCTATGAACACTGAAGCTTTCTTT.